This is a list of T cell receptor beta chains from one sample in a study of identical twins. Each CDR3 protein is one row after TCRdb ran MiXCR on the 5' RACE reads. Of approximately 300,000 distinct CDR3 sequences in the sample, 9.5% were seen once. Another study also made use of these data, one on yellow fever vaccine responses in identical twins.

The sample comprised CD8+ T cells sorted from blood. These receptors originate from a woman between 18 and 30 years old in good health. Each CDR3 is given with its conserved first and last residue. The D gene is left open where the match is weak. The size entry is marked missing in some rows and otherwise reads once, few, many or a size class.

cdr3_length	clone_size	v_call	j_call	d_call	cdr3_aa	cdr3_nt
17	-	TRBV7-9	TRBJ2-1	TRBD2	CASSHRLAGGRSNEQFF	TGTGCCAGCAGCCATAGACTAGCGGGGGGGCGGAGCAATGAGCAGTTCTTC
16	many	TRBV7-2	TRBJ2-5	TRBD2	CASSTNPSGVLVTQYF	TGTGCCAGCAGCACCAACCCTAGCGGGGTACTCGTGACCCAGTACTTC
14	many	TRBV20-1	TRBJ2-3	-	CSARELPGPDTQYF	TGCAGTGCTAGAGAACTCCCGGGGCCAGATACGCAGTATTTT
14	-	TRBV7-9	TRBJ2-5	TRBD1	CASSLLQGGETQYF	TGTGCCAGCAGCTTACTACAGGGGGGAGAGACCCAGTACTTC
13	many	TRBV4-1	TRBJ1-6	-	CASSQLPWSPLHF	TGCGCCAGCAGCCAACTCCCCTGGTCACCCCTCCACTTT
13	many	TRBV12-3/TRBV12-4	TRBJ1-4	-	CASSLAVNEKLFF	TGTGCCAGCAGTTTAGCGGTTAATGAAAAACTGTTTTTT
13	-	TRBV6-5	TRBJ2-1	TRBD2	CASSSHGGGEQFF	TGTGCCAGCAGTTCCCACGGCGGGGGTGAGCAGTTCTTC
13	-	TRBV30	TRBJ2-7	TRBD1	CAWSWETGPEQYF	TGTGCCTGGAGTTGGGAGACAGGGCCCGAGCAGTACTTC
15	-	TRBV27	TRBJ2-7	-	CASSSLERKAYEQYF	TGTGCCAGCAGTTCCCTGGAGCGGAAAGCCTACGAGCAGTACTTC
15	once	TRBV5-4	TRBJ2-1	-	CASSLVLLNNNEQFF	TGTGCCAGCAGCTTGGTCCTCCTAAACAACAATGAGCAGTTCTTC
14	-	TRBV6-1	TRBJ2-1	TRBD2	CASGGVAGYNEQFF	TGTGCCAGCGGAGGAGTAGCGGGGTACAATGAGCAGTTCTTC
15	many	TRBV5-1	TRBJ2-2	TRBD1	CASSLDRTNTGELFF	TGCGCCAGCAGCCTGGACAGGACGAACACCGGGGAGCTGTTTTTT
14	-	TRBV28	TRBJ2-1	TRBD2	CASSLASGSDEQFF	TGTGCCAGCAGTCTGGCTAGCGGGAGCGATGAGCAGTTCTTC
13	-	TRBV29-1	TRBJ2-7	-	CSVGVPNTYEQYF	TGCAGCGTTGGGGTGCCAAATACCTACGAGCAGTACTTC
20	-	TRBV11-2	TRBJ2-6	TRBD1	CASSLVPGQGGFSGANVLTF	TGTGCCAGCAGCTTAGTCCCCGGACAGGGAGGTTTCTCTGGGGCCAACGTCCTGACTTTC
15	many	TRBV12-3/TRBV12-4	TRBJ1-5	-	CASSFLGHSNQPQHF	TGTGCCAGCAGTTTTCTCGGTCATAGCAATCAGCCCCAGCATTTT
15	few	TRBV4-1	TRBJ2-1	-	CASSQDRQLLNEQFF	TGCGCCAGCAGCCAAGATCGACAGCTACTTAATGAGCAGTTCTTC
14	-	TRBV6-5	TRBJ2-7	-	CASSYSGWGHEQYF	TGTGCCAGCAGTTACTCGGGTTGGGGCCACGAGCAGTACTTC
14	many	TRBV7-2	TRBJ2-5	-	CASSLVPGQETQYF	TGTGCCAGCAGCTTAGTTCCCGGCCAAGAGACCCAGTACTTC
16	-	TRBV12-3/TRBV12-4	TRBJ2-1	-	CASSFGGGYRSNEQFF	TGTGCCAGCAGTTTTGGCGGTGGGTACCGGTCCAATGAGCAGTTCTTC
15	many	TRBV7-2	TRBJ1-1	-	CASSLGVGMNTEAFF	TGTGCCAGCAGCTTAGGTGTAGGAATGAACACTGAAGCTTTCTTT
15	-	TRBV5-1	TRBJ2-7	TRBD2	CASTLIAGGGYEQYF	TGCGCCAGCACCCTCATAGCGGGAGGGGGATACGAGCAGTACTTC
17	-	TRBV12-3/TRBV12-4	TRBJ2-4	-	CASSNPIGDLAKNIQYF	TGTGCCAGCAGCAACCCAATTGGGGACTTAGCCAAAAACATTCAGTACTTC
13	-	TRBV12-3/TRBV12-4	TRBJ2-2	-	CASSPSRTGELFF	TGTGCCAGCAGTCCCAGCCGCACCGGGGAGCTGTTTTTT
17	many	TRBV7-8	TRBJ2-5	TRBD2	CASSLVGGVRFRETQYF	TGTGCCAGCAGCTTAGTCGGGGGGGTTAGATTCAGAGAGACCCAGTACTTC
15	-	TRBV6-1	TRBJ2-7	TRBD1	CASSNWDRGAYEQYF	TGTGCCAGCAGCAACTGGGACAGGGGGGCCTACGAGCAGTACTTC
13	-	TRBV6-5	TRBJ1-1	-	CASSYGRPSEAFF	TGTGCCAGCAGTTACGGTCGGCCCTCTGAAGCTTTCTTT
14	-	TRBV2	TRBJ2-2	-	CASSEGGSGGELFF	TGTGCCAGCAGTGAAGGGGGGTCGGGCGGGGAGCTGTTTTTT
13	-	TRBV2	TRBJ2-7	-	CASTSDNSYEQYF	TGTGCCAGCACCTCGGACAACTCCTACGAGCAGTACTTC
17	few	TRBV27	TRBJ2-7	-	CASSLSTSTGTRGKQYF	TGTGCCAGCAGTTTATCCACATCAACCGGGACAAGAGGAAAGCAGTACTTC
14	-	TRBV4-1	TRBJ2-3	-	CASSQEVPTDTQYF	TGCGCCAGCAGCCAAGAAGTCCCCACAGATACGCAGTATTTT
15	many	TRBV12-3/TRBV12-4	TRBJ2-5	TRBD2	CASSTSRTSGETQYF	TGTGCCAGCAGTACCTCCCGGACTAGCGGTGAGACCCAGTACTTC
15	few	TRBV7-6	TRBJ2-2	TRBD2	CASSPRLADTGELFF	TGTGCCAGCAGCCCTAGACTAGCGGACACCGGGGAGCTGTTTTTT